This T cell receptor (beta chain) was documented in a study of T cells after yellow fever vaccination. Germline trimming cut 3 bases from V and 5 bases from J; bases unmatched to any gene: 6. Germline V gene data show CDR1 as SEHNR and CDR2 as FQNEAQ (reference sequence). There are 15 residues in the CDR3. A single record per CDR3 protein comes from TCRdb applying MiXCR to the 5' RACE reads. The sample holds 450,000 to 650,000 distinct CDR3 sequences; 13% are singletons and the top ten take over 12%. This clonotype was detected only a few times. This chain uses TRBV7-9 with TRBJ1-4; 7 bases agree with TRBD1. The sequencing here drew on PBMCs, taken on the day of the yellow fever booster vaccination. The sequence was collected from a man aged 25-40 years who received the YFV17D yellow fever vaccine. The DNA of the CDR3 is TGTGCCAGCAGCTTTTGGACAGGCGAGAATGAAAAACTGTTTTTT. Translated, it gives CASSFWTGENEKLFF.